These 32 T cell receptor beta chains were sequenced from one sample in a study of blood T cell repertoires in COVID-19. Data came from immunoSEQ multiplex PCR; TCRdb stores just in-frame clones and leaves some out. The profile shows about 360,000 clones, more than 70% of them singletons. Material: peripheral blood. The receptors come from a man in his thirties or forties with active or convalescent COVID-19.

The chain has TRBV7-3 and TRBJ1-2, with a possible D match to TRBD1 (6 bases). This CDR3 has 12 amino acids. With 4 bases removed from V and 7 bases from J, the gap between germline ends came to 10 bases. Germline values: CDR1 SGHTA, CDR2 FQGTGA. The CDR3 sequence is CASSSQGGGYTF. CDR3 DNA: TGTGCCAGCAGCTCCCAAGGGGGTGGCTACACCTTC.

Only one count was recorded for this clone. This chain links TRBV14 with TRBJ1-2; no clear D gene. The CDR3 contains 15 residues. Per germline, CDR1 SGHDN and CDR2 FVKESK. Trimming shortened V by 1 base and J by 0 bases, and 9 bases separated the two germline ends. CDR3 coding DNA: TGTGCCAGCAGCCAAGGGGCATGGACTAACTATGGCTACACCTTC. Translation gives CASSQGAWTNYGYTF.

This sequence joins TRBV27 and TRBJ1-1; 7 nucleotides match TRBD1. The CDR3 spans 14 residues. V lost 4 bases to trimming and J lost 2 bases; unmatched junction nucleotides: 4. Germline V gene data show CDR1 as MNHEY and CDR2 as SMNVEV (reference sequence). CDR3 protein: CASSSTGANTEAFF. In nucleotides, the CDR3 is TGTGCCAGCAGTTCTACAGGGGCAAACACTGAAGCTTTCTTT.

This clone has only a few counts. V usage is TRBV5-1 and J usage is TRBJ1-2, with 7 bases fitting TRBD1. Losses at the gene ends were 6 bases for V and 5 bases for J; bases not matched to a gene: 13. Germline loops: CDR1 SGHRS, CDR2 YFSETQ. The CDR3 is 15 residues long. The CDR3 spells CASTIERGTDYGYTF. In nucleotides, the CDR3 is TGCGCCAGCACCATTGAGAGGGGGACAGATTATGGCTACACCTTC.

The genes are TRBV2 and TRBJ2-7, with 11 positions matching TRBD2. V lost 9 bases and J lost 5; bases outside the gene matches: 9. Germline assignment: CDR1 SNHLY and CDR2 FYNNEI. The CDR3 length is 14 residues. The DNA of the CDR3 is TGTGCCAGTCAAAAGGGACTAGCGGCCAACGAGCAGTACTTC. Its translation is CASQKGLAANEQYF.

V usage is TRBV3-1 (or the pseudogene TRBV3-2) and J usage is TRBJ2-7; D not resolved. The CDR3 loop spans 14 amino acids. V gave up 0 bases and J gave up 6 bases, with 12 bases separating them. In germline, CDR1 is LGHDT, CDR2 YNNKEL (reference sequence). DNA for the CDR3: TGTGCCAGCAGCCAAGAGAGCCCAGGCATCGAGCAGTACTTC. Translating gives CASSQESPGIEQYF.

The chain links TRBV6-2 or TRBV6-3 to TRBJ2-7; 11 bases line up with TRBD1. V trimming: 6 bases; J trimming: 3 bases; junction bases outside the gene matches: 7. The CDR3 contains 15 residues. The germline V gene encodes CDR1 MNHEY and CDR2 SVGEGT. The CDR3 DNA is TGTGCCAGCAGCGGCCGGGGGACAGGGGGCTACGAGCAGTACTTC. It codes for CASSGRGTGGYEQYF.

V and J are TRBV3-1 (or the pseudogene TRBV3-2) and TRBJ1-4; possible D gene TRBD1, 6 bases. The germline V and J ends were trimmed by 4 bases and 8 bases, with 14 bases remaining between them. The CDR3 is 14 residues long. Germline V gene lookup returns CDR1 LGHDT and CDR2 YNNKEL (reference sequence). The CDR3 spells CASSPDSPKEKLFF. The CDR3 DNA follows: TGTGCCAGCAGCCCGGACAGCCCGAAGGAAAAACTGTTTTTT.

This chain joins TRBV27 and TRBJ2-3, with 13 positions matching TRBD2. V dropped 3 bases and J dropped 6; count of bases not matched to a gene: 15. Germline CDR1 and CDR2: MNHEY and SMNVEV (reference sequence). This CDR3 has 19 amino acids. The CDR3, as DNA: TGTGCCAGCAGTTTCCGACTAGCGGGAGGTCCCGCAGGGGTGGATACGCAGTATTTT. It translates to CASSFRLAGGPAGVDTQYF.

The rearrangement links TRBV6-1 to TRBJ1-3; no firm D call. Deletions cut 2 bases from V and 2 bases from J, with 10 bases between. The CDR3 spans 15 residues. Germline CDR1 and CDR2: MNHNS and SASEGT. The CDR3 sequence is CASSELSLTGNTIYF. The CDR3 DNA is TGTGCCAGCAGTGAACTGAGCTTAACTGGAAACACCATATATTTT.

V is TRBV19 and J is TRBJ1-1; no definite D call. The CDR3 contains 14 residues. V was clipped by 4 bases and J by 3 bases, with 12 bases between them. In germline, CDR1 is LNHDA, CDR2 SQIVND (reference sequence). The CDR3 reads CASSKGLGDTEAFF. CDR3 sequence (DNA): TGTGCCAGTAGTAAAGGGTTGGGAGACACTGAAGCTTTCTTT.

This clone was seen only a few times. The genes are TRBV7-6 and TRBJ1-2; 8 bases fit TRBD1. CDR1 SGHVS and CDR2 FNYEAQ come from the germline V gene. The CDR3 is 15 residues long. V trimming: 3 bases; J trimming: 4 bases; junction bases outside the gene matches: 7. CDR3 nucleotides: TGTGCCAGCAGCTTGGATACAGGGGGAGGCTATGGCTACACCTTC. Its translation: CASSLDTGGGYGYTF.

The chain joins TRBV19 to TRBJ1-1; no clear D gene. The CDR3 totals 16 residues. Germline CDR1 LNHDA, CDR2 SQIVND (reference sequence). Trimming shortened V by 1 base and J by 3 bases, and 15 bases separated the two germline ends. CDR3 bases: TGTGCCAGTAGTATAGGCCGACATTCCTTCGACACTGAAGCTTTCTTT. Amino acids: CASSIGRHSFDTEAFF.

CDR3 sequence reads: CATSEPDSTNINEQFF. DNA of the CDR3: TGTGCCACCAGTGAACCCGACAGCACGAACATCAATGAGCAGTTCTTC. The chain employs TRBV24-1 and TRBJ2-1; tentatively, D is TRBD1 (5 bases). This CDR3 contains 16 residues. The germline V gene has CDR1 KGHDR and CDR2 SFDVKD. The V and J ends lost 4 bases and 6 bases respectively, with 18 bases between them.

The chain links TRBV10-2 to TRBJ2-2, with no clear D. Trimming took 1 base from V and 1 from J, leaving 10 bases between them. Germline V gene lookup returns CDR1 WSHSY and CDR2 SAAADI. The CDR3 is made up of 16 amino acids. CDR3 sequence: CASSEFYPGNTGELFF. In DNA, the CDR3 is TGCGCCAGCAGTGAGTTCTACCCCGGGAACACCGGGGAGCTGTTTTTT.

CDR3 residues: CASSQQGFNEKLFF. DNA for the CDR3: TGTGCCAGCAGCCAACAGGGCTTTAATGAAAAACTGTTTTTT. V is TRBV6-5 and J is TRBJ1-4, with D maybe TRBD1 (6 bases). V lost 6 bases, J lost 4 bases, and 12 bases lay in between. The germline CDR1 and CDR2 sequences are MNHEY and SVGAGI. This CDR3 is built from 14 residues.

This chain connects TRBV2 to TRBJ2-7, with 10 bases lining up with TRBD1. J gave up 3 bases and V 7 bases, and 9 bases lay outside the gene matches. This CDR3 spans 15 amino acids. The germline gives CDR1 SNHLY, CDR2 FYNNEI. For the CDR3, the DNA is TGTGCCAGCATGGGGGACAGGGGAGTGGACTACGAGCAGTACTTC. This sequence encodes CASMGDRGVDYEQYF.

The chain couples TRBV9 to TRBJ2-5, with 9 bases fitting TRBD2. J lost 4 bases, V lost 0 bases, and 7 bases had no gene match. Germline-derived CDR1 and CDR2 are SGDLS and YYNGEE. The CDR3 sequence is 16 residues long. The CDR3 DNA is TGTGCCAGCAGCGTAGCGCGGGCGGGGGGGCGAGAGACCCAGTACTTC. Its protein is CASSVARAGGRETQYF. Based on the CDR3 plus reference TRBV9 and TRBJ2-5, the full variable domain is DSGVTQTPKHLITATGQRVTLRCSPRSGDLSVYWYQQSLDQGLQFLIQYYNGEERAKGNILERFSAQQFPDLHSELNLSSLELGDSALYFCASSVARAGGRETQYFGPGTRLLVL.

The chain combines TRBV5-8 with TRBJ2-1; no definite D call. The CDR3 covers 11 residues. Per the germline V gene, CDR1 is SGHTS and CDR2 is YDEGEE. Trimming shortened V by 10 bases and J by 4 bases, and 9 bases separated the two germline ends. CDR3 protein: CASQKYNEQFF. As DNA, the CDR3 is TGTGCCTCCCAGAAGTACAATGAGCAGTTCTTC. The full variable domain, rest sourced from reference TRBV5-8 and TRBJ2-1, is EAGVTQSPTHLIKTRGQQATLRCSPISGHTSVYWYQQALGLGLQFLLWYDEGEERNRGNFPPRFSGRQFPNYSSELNVNALELEDSALYLCASQKYNEQFFGPGTRLTVL.

The V gene is TRBV28, the J gene TRBJ1-6; 10 positions match TRBD1. The V gene's germline CDR1 is MDHEN and CDR2 SYDVKM. The CDR3 loop spans 16 amino acids. The J segment lost 5 bases and the V segment lost 6 bases, leaving 7 bases of the junction unmatched. The CDR3 region is CASSRDRGLNNSPLHF. The CDR3 DNA sequence: TGTGCCAGCAGCCGGGACAGGGGACTGAATAATTCACCCCTCCACTTT.

V and J are TRBV30 and TRBJ2-2, with TRBD1 as a possible D gene (5 bases). Trimming took off 4 bases at V and 8 bases at J, with 14 bases between the two ends. Germline V gene sequence: CDR1 GTSNPN, CDR2 SVGIG (reference sequence). The CDR3 is 13 amino acids. The CDR3: CAWKWGPSGELFF. In nucleotides, the CDR3 is TGTGCCTGGAAATGGGGCCCCTCGGGGGAGCTGTTTTTT.

The chain is built from TRBV6-2 or TRBV6-3 and TRBJ1-2; 9 bases fit TRBD1. CDR3 length equals 16 residues. Per the germline V gene, CDR1 is MNHEY and CDR2 is SVGEGT. With 0 bases clipped from V and 3 bases from J, the junction kept 5 bases outside the gene matches. CDR3 sequence reads: CASSYSKRTGDYGYTF. CDR3 DNA: TGTGCCAGCAGTTACTCGAAAAGGACAGGGGACTATGGCTACACCTTC.

This sequence joins TRBV29-1 and TRBJ2-1; 7 nucleotides align to TRBD1. Germline V gene data show CDR1 as SQVTM and CDR2 as ANQGSEA. V shed 7 bases and J 9 bases; nucleotides not matched to a gene: 15. The CDR3 is made up of 14 amino acids. CDR3 DNA sequence: TGCAGCGCCCCCAGGCAGGGGGAACTGGGTGAGCAGTTCTTC. Its protein is CSAPRQGELGEQFF.

This rearrangement joins TRBV19 to TRBJ1-1; 7 bases map to TRBD1. V lost 4 bases to trimming and J lost 4 bases; unmatched junction nucleotides: 9. The CDR3 has 15 amino acids. The germline V gene encodes CDR1 LNHDA and CDR2 SQIVND (reference sequence). The CDR3 spells CASSSGWTGGTEAFF. CDR3 sequence (DNA): TGTGCCAGTAGTAGTGGGTGGACAGGAGGCACTGAAGCTTTCTTT. Full variable domain (outside the CDR3, taken from reference TRBV19 and TRBJ1-1): DGGITQSPKYLFRKEGQNVTLSCEQNLNHDAMYWYRQDPGQGLRLIYYSQIVNDFQKGDIAEGYSVSREKKESFPLTVTSAQKNPTAFYLCASSSGWTGGTEAFFGQGTRLTVV.

The rearrangement joins TRBV7-3 to TRBJ2-5, with D maybe TRBD1 (5 bases). The CDR3 contains 15 residues. CDR1 SGHTA and CDR2 FQGTGA come from the germline V gene. V lost 4 bases and J lost 4, with 16 bases in between. The CDR3 protein is CASSSVSGAAETQYF. In DNA, the CDR3 is TGTGCCAGCAGCTCCGTTAGTGGGGCGGCAGAGACCCAGTACTTC.

The chain has TRBV11-3 and TRBJ2-3; 10 nucleotides agree with TRBD2. CDR1 and CDR2 (germline): SGHNT, YENEEA. The length of the CDR3 is 17 residues. Trimming cost V 1 base and J 7 bases; bases outside gene matches: 11. DNA of the CDR3: TGTGCCAGCAGCTTAGGAGTTGGGCTAGCGGGGGAAAATACGCAGTATTTT. This codes for CASSLGVGLAGENTQYF.

This rearrangement joins TRBV21-1 to TRBJ2-7; TRBD2 is the table's D call, not checked against the DNA. TRBV21-1 is marked as a pseudogene. The CDR3 runs 13 residues. CDR3 bases: TGTGCCAGCAGCCAAAGCAAGAGGGTCGAGCAGTACTTC. This encodes CASSQSKRVEQYF.

This clone came up many times. V is TRBV20-1 and J is TRBJ2-7; no clear D. This CDR3 spans 11 amino acids. CDR1 is DFQATT, CDR2 SNEGSKA, per germline (reference sequence). Between the trimmed V and J ends, which lost 0 bases and 3 bases, there was a span of 3 bases. The CDR3 reads CSARDHYEQYF. The CDR3 coding sequence is TGCAGTGCTAGAGATCACTACGAGCAGTACTTC.

The rearrangement links TRBV27 to TRBJ1-3, with TRBD1 matching over 9 bases. Germline CDR1 is MNHEY and CDR2 is SMNVEV (reference sequence). The CDR3 consists of 19 residues. J gave up 2 bases and V 5 bases, and 16 bases lay outside the gene matches. The CDR3 region has the DNA TGTGCCAGCAGTCCCTCCGGGACAGGGTTCTTTTTTCCTGGAAACACCATATATTTT. Protein sequence: CASSPSGTGFFFPGNTIYF.

The chain has TRBV5-8 and TRBJ1-2; D is unclear. This CDR3 contains 12 residues. Per germline, CDR1 SGHTS and CDR2 YDEGEE. V lost 6 bases to trimming and J lost 0 bases, with 6 bases between them. CDR3 region: CASNTPNYGYTF. DNA for the CDR3: TGTGCCAGCAACACACCTAACTATGGCTACACCTTC. Full variable domain (missing parts from reference TRBV5-8 and TRBJ1-2): EAGVTQSPTHLIKTRGQQATLRCSPISGHTSVYWYQQALGLGLQFLLWYDEGEERNRGNFPPRFSGRQFPNYSSELNVNALELEDSALYLCASNTPNYGYTFGSGTRLTVV.

V gene TRBV7-2 combines with J gene TRBJ2-5; D possibly corresponds to TRBD1 (5 bases). The V end lost 5 bases, the J end lost 5 bases, and 15 bases lay between the germline ends. This CDR3 contains 14 residues. In germline, CDR1 is SGHTA, CDR2 FQGNSA. The CDR3 DNA sequence: TGTGCCAGCAGCCCAGTGGCAGGGTGGGAGACCCAGTACTTC. Its protein is CASSPVAGWETQYF.

The chain is built from TRBV24-1 and TRBJ2-7, with a tentative D call TRBD1 (6 bases). V was pared by 10 bases and J by 1 base, with 13 bases between. The CDR3 covers 13 residues. Germline V gene sequence: CDR1 KGHDR, CDR2 SFDVKD. The CDR3 sequence: CATAQGGSYEQYF. The CDR3, as DNA: TGTGCCACGGCCCAAGGGGGATCCTACGAGCAGTACTTC.